This TCR beta chain was sequenced in a study of blood T cell repertoires in COVID-19. Sequencing was performed with immunoSEQ multiplex PCR; in TCRdb, only in-frame clones are kept and a portion is missing. The sample yields 50,000 to 70,000 clones, 75% to 95% seen once. The specimen was peripheral blood. This receptor was obtained from a man between 60 and 75 years old with acute or convalescent COVID-19.

The CDR3 here is CASSLTASGRADEQFF. The CDR3 DNA sequence: TGTGCCAGCAGCTTGACGGCTAGCGGGAGGGCAGATGAGCAGTTCTTC. The genes are TRBV5-6 and TRBJ2-1, with 12 bases aligning to TRBD2. J lost 8 bases, V lost 1 base, and 7 bases had no gene match. CDR1 is SGHDT and CDR2 is YYEEEE in the germline V gene. The CDR3 runs 16 residues. The variable domain in full, with the rest retrieved from reference TRBV5-6 and TRBJ2-1, is DAGVTQSPTHLIKTRGQQVTLRCSPKSGHDTVSWYQQALGQGPQFIFQYYEEEERQRGNFPDRFSGHQFPNYSSELNVNALLLGDSALYLCASSLTASGRADEQFFGPGTRLTVL.